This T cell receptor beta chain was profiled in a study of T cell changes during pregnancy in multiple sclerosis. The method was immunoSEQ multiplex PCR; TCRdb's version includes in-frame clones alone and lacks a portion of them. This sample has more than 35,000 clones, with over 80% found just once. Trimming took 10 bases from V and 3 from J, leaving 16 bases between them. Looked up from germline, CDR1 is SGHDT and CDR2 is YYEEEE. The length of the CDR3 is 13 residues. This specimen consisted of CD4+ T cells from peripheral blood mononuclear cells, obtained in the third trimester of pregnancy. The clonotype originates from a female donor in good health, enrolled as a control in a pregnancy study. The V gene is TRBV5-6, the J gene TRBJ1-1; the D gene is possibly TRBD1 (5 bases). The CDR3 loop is CAGAHSFDTEAFF. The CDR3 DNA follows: TGTGCCGGGGCACATTCCTTCGACACTGAAGCTTTCTTT.